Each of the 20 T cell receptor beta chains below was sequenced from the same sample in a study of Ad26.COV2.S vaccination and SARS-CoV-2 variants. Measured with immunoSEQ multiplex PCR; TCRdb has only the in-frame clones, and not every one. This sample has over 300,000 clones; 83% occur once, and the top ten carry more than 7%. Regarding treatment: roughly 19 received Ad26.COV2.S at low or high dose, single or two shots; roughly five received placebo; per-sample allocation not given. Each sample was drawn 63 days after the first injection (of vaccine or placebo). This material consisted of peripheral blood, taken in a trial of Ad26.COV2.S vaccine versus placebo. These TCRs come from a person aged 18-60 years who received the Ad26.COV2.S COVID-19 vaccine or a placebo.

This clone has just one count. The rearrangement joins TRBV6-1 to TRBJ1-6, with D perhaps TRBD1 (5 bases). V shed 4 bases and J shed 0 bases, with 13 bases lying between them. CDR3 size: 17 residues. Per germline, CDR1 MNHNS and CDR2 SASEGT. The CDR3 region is CASSAFGGSSYNSPLHF. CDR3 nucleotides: TGTGCCAGCAGTGCTTTCGGGGGGAGCTCCTATAATTCACCCCTCCACTTT.

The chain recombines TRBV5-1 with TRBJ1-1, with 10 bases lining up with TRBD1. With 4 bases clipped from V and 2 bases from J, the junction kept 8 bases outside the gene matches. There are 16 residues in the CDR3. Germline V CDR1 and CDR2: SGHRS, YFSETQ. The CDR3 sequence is CASSNLTGGRNTEAFF. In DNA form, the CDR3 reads TGCGCCAGCAGCAACTTGACAGGGGGCAGAAACACTGAAGCTTTCTTT.

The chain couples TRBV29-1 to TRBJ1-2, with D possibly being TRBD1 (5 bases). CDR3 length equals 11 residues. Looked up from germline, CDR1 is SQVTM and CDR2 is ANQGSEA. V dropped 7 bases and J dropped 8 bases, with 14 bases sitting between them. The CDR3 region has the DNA TGCAGCGCTGGGGCAGGCCCAGGCTACACCTTC. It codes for CSAGAGPGYTF.

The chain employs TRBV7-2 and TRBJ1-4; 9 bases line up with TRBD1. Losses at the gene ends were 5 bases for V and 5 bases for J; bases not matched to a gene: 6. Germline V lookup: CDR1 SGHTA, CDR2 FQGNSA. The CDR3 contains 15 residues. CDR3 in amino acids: CASSLRTGENEKLFF. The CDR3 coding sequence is TGTGCCAGCAGCCTAAGGACAGGGGAGAATGAAAAACTGTTTTTT.

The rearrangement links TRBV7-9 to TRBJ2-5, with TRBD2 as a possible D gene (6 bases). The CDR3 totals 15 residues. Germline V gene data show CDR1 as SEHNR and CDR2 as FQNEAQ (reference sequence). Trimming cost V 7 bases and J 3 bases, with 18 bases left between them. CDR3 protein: CASTWARGMEETQYF. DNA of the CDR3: TGTGCCAGCACATGGGCGCGGGGTATGGAAGAGACCCAGTACTTC.

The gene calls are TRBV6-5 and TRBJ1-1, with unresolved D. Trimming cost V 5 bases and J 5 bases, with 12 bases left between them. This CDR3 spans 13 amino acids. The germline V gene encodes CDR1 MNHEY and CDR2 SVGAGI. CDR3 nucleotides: TGTGCCAGCAGTACCCTGGCCAGGACTGAAGCTTTCTTT. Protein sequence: CASSTLARTEAFF.

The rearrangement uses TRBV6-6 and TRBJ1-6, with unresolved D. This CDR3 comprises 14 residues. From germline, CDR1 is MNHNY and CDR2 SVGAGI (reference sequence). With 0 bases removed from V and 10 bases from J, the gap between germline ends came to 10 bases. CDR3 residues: CASSYSILLSPLHF. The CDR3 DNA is TGTGCCAGCAGTTACTCTATCCTCCTCTCACCCCTCCACTTT.

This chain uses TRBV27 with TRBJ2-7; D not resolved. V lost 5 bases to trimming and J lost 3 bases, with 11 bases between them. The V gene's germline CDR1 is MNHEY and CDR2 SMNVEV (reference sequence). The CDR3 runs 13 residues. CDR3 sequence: CASSRQQFYEQYF. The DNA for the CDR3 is TGTGCCAGCAGTCGCCAACAGTTCTACGAGCAGTACTTC.

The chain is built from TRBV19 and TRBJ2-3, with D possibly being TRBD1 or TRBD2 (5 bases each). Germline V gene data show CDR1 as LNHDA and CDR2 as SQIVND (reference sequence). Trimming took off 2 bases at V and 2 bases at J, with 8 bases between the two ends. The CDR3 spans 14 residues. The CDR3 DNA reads TGTGCCAGTAGTATATTCGGGGCCACAGATACGCAGTATTTT. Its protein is CASSIFGATDTQYF.

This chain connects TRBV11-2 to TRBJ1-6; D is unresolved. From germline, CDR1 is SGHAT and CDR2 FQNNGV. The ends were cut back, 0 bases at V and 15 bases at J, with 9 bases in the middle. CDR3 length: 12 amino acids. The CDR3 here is CASSLEFGYLHF. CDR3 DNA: TGTGCCAGCAGCTTAGAATTCGGGTACCTCCACTTT.

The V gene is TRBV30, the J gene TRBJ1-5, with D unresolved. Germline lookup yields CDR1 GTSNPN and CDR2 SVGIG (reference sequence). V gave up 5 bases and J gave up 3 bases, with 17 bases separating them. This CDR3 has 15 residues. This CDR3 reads CAWHLRPCDNQPQHF. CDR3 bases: TGTGCCTGGCACTTGCGACCCTGTGACAATCAGCCCCAGCATTTT.

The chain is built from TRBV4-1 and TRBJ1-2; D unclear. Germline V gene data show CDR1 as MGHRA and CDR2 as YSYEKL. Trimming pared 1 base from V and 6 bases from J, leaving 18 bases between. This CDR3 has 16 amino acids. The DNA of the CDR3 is TGCGCCAGCAGCCAAGTCGGCAGGACCGGGAGGGATGGCTACACCTTC. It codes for CASSQVGRTGRDGYTF.

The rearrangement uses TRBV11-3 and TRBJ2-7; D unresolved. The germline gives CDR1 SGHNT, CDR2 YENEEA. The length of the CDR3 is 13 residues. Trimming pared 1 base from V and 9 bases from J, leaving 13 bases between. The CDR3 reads CASSLGTRPRQYF. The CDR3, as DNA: TGTGCCAGCAGCTTAGGTACTCGACCGAGGCAGTACTTC.

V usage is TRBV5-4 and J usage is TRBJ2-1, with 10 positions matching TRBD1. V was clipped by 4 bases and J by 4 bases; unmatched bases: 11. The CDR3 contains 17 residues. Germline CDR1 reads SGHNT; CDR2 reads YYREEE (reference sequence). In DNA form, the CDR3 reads TGTGCCAGCAGCCGAACGCCCGGGACAGGGGAATACAATGAGCAGTTCTTC. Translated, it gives CASSRTPGTGEYNEQFF.

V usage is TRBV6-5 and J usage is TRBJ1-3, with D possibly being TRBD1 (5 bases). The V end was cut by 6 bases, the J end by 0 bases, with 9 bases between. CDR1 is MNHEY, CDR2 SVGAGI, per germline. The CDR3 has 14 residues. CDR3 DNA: TGTGCCAGCAGCTGGGACCGCTCTGGAAACACCATATATTTT. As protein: CASSWDRSGNTIYF.

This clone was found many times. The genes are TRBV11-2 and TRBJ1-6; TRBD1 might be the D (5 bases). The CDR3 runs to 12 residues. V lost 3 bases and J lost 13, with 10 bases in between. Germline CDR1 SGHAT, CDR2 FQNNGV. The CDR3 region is CASSLDKAPLHF. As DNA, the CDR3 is TGTGCCAGCAGCTTGGACAAGGCGCCCCTCCACTTT.

CDR3 coding DNA: TGTGCCAGTAGTATTACAGGCGATGAGCAGTTCTTC. As protein: CASSITGDEQFF. This rearrangement joins TRBV19 to TRBJ2-1; possible D gene TRBD1, 5 bases. V lost 3 bases and J 8 bases, leaving 8 bases between the germline ends. There are 12 residues in the CDR3. Germline values: CDR1 LNHDA, CDR2 SQIVND (reference sequence).

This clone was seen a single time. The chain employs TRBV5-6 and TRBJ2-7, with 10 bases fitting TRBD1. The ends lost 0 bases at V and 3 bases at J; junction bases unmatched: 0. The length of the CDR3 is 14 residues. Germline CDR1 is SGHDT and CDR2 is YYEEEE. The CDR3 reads CASSLGTGGYEQYF. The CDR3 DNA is TGTGCCAGCAGCTTGGGGACAGGGGGCTACGAGCAGTACTTC.

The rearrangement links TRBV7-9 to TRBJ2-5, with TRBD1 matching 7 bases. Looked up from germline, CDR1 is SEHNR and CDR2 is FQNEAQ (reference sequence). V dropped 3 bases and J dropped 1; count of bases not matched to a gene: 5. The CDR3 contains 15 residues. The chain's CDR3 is CASSLLQGLQETQYF. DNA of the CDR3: TGTGCCAGCAGCTTGCTACAGGGGCTCCAAGAGACCCAGTACTTC.

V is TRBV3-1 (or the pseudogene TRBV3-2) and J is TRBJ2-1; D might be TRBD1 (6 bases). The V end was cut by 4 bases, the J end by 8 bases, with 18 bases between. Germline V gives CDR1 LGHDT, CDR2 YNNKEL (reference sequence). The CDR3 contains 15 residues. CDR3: CASSPVTHGGDEQFF. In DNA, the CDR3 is TGTGCCAGCAGCCCCGTGACCCATGGGGGCGATGAGCAGTTCTTC.